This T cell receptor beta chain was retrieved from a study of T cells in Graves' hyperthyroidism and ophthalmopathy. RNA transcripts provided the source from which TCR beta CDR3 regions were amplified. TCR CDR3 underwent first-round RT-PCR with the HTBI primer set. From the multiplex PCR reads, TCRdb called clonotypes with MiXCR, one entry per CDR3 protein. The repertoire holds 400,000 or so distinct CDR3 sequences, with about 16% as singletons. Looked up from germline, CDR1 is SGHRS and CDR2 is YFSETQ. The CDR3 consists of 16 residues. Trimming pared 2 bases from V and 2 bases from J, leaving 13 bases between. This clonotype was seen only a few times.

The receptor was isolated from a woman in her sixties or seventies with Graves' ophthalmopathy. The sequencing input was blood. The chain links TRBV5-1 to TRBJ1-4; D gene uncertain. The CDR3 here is CASSFGHGYTNEKLFF. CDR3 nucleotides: TGCGCCAGCAGCTTTGGTCACGGTTACACTAATGAAAAACTGTTTTTT.